This T cell receptor (beta chain) was found in a study of shared clonotypes between healthy human individuals. The protocol was immunoSEQ multiplex PCR, while the TCRdb copy is restricted to in-frame clones and leaves out a portion. The profile shows around 720,000 clones, 73% of them singletons. V shed 6 bases, J shed 2 bases, and the junction held 15 bases outside the gene matches. The CDR3 sequence is 18 residues long. In germline, CDR1 is MRHNA, CDR2 SNTAGT. The TCR was taken from a woman aged 25-40 years in good health. The chain has TRBV6-4 and TRBJ2-7; TRBD2 agrees at 11 bases. Sequencing was carried out using memory CD4+ T cells sorted from blood. This sample's subset: CD45RA-negative fraction. The CDR3 region has the DNA TGTGCCAGCAGGGATAAACCCGGGACTAGCGGACCTACCTACGAGCAGTACTTC. This translates into CASRDKPGTSGPTYEQYF.